The 5 T cell receptor beta chains below all came from one sample that was sequenced in a study of CD8 T cells in ankylosing spondylitis. TCRdb re-derived calls from the 5' RACE reads in MiXCR, one entry per CDR3 protein. The sample holds 250,000 to 300,000 distinct CDR3 sequences; approximately 20% are singletons and the top ten take 7.8%. Sequencing was performed on blood, either unsorted or a sorted T cell fraction (not recorded which). Receptors originate from a male donor with ankylosing spondylitis or in good health (not recorded which).

This clonotype appeared a few times. CDR3 amino acids: CASSQERGQGADEQFF. The CDR3 DNA sequence: TGTGCCAGCAGCCAAGAGCGGGGACAGGGGGCCGATGAGCAGTTCTTC. This chain uses TRBV14 with TRBJ2-1; TRBD1 aligns across 12 bases. CDR3 length: 16 residues. J lost 8 bases, V lost 0 bases, and 5 bases had no gene match. Germline lookup yields CDR1 SGHDN and CDR2 FVKESK.

The chain employs TRBV10-2 and TRBJ2-3; D is unresolved. The ends were cut back, 7 bases at V and 1 base at J, with 9 bases in the middle. This CDR3 has 13 residues. From germline, CDR1 is WSHSY and CDR2 SAAADI. The CDR3 protein is CASITTRTDTQYF. CDR3 nucleotide sequence: TGCGCCAGCATCACCACCCGCACAGATACGCAGTATTTT.

The DNA for the CDR3 is TGCAGCGGCGGAGACAACACCGGGGAGCTGTTTTTT. Translated: CSGGDNTGELFF. The J gene is TRBJ2-2, the V gene TRBV29-1; D gene ambiguous. The CDR3 extends over 12 amino acids. Trimming removed 7 bases at V and 2 bases at J, with 8 bases between. The germline V gene has CDR1 SQVTM and CDR2 ANQGSEA.

J is TRBJ2-1 and V is TRBV15; D not certain. Trimming pared 2 bases from V and 9 bases from J, leaving 11 bases between. Germline V gene sequence: CDR1 LNHNV, CDR2 YYDKDF (reference sequence). There are 13 residues in the CDR3. The CDR3 here is CATSRPTIGEQFF. In DNA, the CDR3 is TGTGCCACCAGCAGACCTACTATCGGTGAGCAGTTCTTC. Drawing the rest from reference TRBV15 and TRBJ2-1, the complete variable domain is DAMVIQNPRYQVTQFGKPVTLSCSQTLNHNVMYWYQQKSSQAPKLLFHYYDKDFNNEADTPDNFQSRRPNTSFCFLDIRSPGLGDTAMYLCATSRPTIGEQFFGPGTRLTVL.

This clonotype was detected only a few times. V is TRBV6-6 and J is TRBJ2-5; 11 bases agree with TRBD2. The germline V gene encodes CDR1 MNHNY and CDR2 SVGAGI (reference sequence). V was clipped by 5 bases and J by 4 bases; unmatched bases: 0. This CDR3 has 13 residues. The CDR3 spells CASSTSGGETQYF. The CDR3 bases are TGTGCCAGCAGTACTAGCGGGGGAGAGACCCAGTACTTC.